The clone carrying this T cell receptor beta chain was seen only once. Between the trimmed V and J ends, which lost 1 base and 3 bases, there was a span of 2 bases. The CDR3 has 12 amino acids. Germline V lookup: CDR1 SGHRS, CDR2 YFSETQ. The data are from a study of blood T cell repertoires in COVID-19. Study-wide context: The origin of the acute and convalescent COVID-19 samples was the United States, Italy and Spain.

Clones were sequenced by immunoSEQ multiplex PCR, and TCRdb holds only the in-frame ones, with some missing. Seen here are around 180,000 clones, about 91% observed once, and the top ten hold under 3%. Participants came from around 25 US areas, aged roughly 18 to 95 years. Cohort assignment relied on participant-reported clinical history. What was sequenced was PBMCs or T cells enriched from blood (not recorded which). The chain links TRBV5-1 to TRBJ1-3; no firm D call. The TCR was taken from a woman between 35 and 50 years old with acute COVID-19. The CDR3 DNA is TGCGCCAGCAGCTTGTATGGAAACACCATATATTTT. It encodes CASSLYGNTIYF. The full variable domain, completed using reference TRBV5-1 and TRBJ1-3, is KAGVTQTPRYLIKTRGQQVTLSCSPISGHRSVSWYQQTPGQGLQFLFEYFSETQRNKGNFPGRFSGRQFSNSRSEMNVSTLELGDSALYLCASSLYGNTIYFGEGSWLTVV.